These 5 T cell receptor beta chains originate from one sample sequenced in a study of CD8 T cells in Susac syndrome. Reverse transcription of about 0.5 to 1 ug RNA used random hexamers. Each CDR3 protein gets one entry after TCRdb re-called the immunoSEQ multiplex PCR reads with MiXCR. The sample shows some 68,000 distinct CDR3 sequences, around 93% of them seen only once. Sequencing used CD4+ T cells from PBMCs. All receptors come from a human donor with Susac syndrome.

This clonotype has a handful of counts. The V call is TRBV14, the J call TRBJ1-2, with 10 bases fitting TRBD1. The junction had 3 bases not matched to a gene; V was cut back by 1 base and J by 7 bases. Germline lookup yields CDR1 SGHDN and CDR2 FVKESK. The CDR3 length is 14 residues. The CDR3 DNA sequence: TGTGCCAGCAGCCAAGGGGGACAGGGGTCTGGCTACACCTTC. The encoded protein is CASSQGGQGSGYTF. Filled out from reference TRBV14 and TRBJ1-2, the complete variable domain reads EAGVTQFPSHSVIEKGQTVTLRCDPISGHDNLYWYRRVMGKEIKFLLHFVKESKQDESGMPNNRFLAERTGGTYSTLKVQPAELEDSGVYFCASSQGGQGSGYTFGSGTRLTVV.

The chain carries TRBV30 and TRBJ1-2; D uncertain. This CDR3 spans 12 amino acids. Germline V gene data show CDR1 as GTSNPN and CDR2 as SVGIG (reference sequence). Trimming stripped 3 bases from V and 3 bases from J, with 8 bases between. Here the CDR3 DNA reads TGTGCCTGGAGACTCTTGGACTATGGCTACACCTTC. Protein product: CAWRLLDYGYTF.

This chain links TRBV3-1 with TRBJ1-1; 8 positions match TRBD1. Unmatched junction bases numbered 6, after V lost 4 bases and J lost 11 bases. Germline values: CDR1 LGHDT, CDR2 YNNKEL (reference sequence). The CDR3 sequence is 12 residues long. CDR3 bases: TGTGCCAGCAGCCTCCGGGACAGGCGGGCTTTCTTT. It is translated as CASSLRDRRAFF.

This clonotype was counted only a few times. The chain uses TRBV4-2 and TRBJ2-3; TRBD1 or TRBD2 may be the D gene (5 bases each). Trimming left V 4 bases short and J 11 bases short, with 16 bases between. The CDR3 runs to 13 residues. CDR1 LGHNA and CDR2 YNFKEQ come from the germline V gene. Here the CDR3 DNA reads TGTGCCAGCAGCCCCTCAAACACAGGAGGGCAGTATTTT. Amino acid sequence: CASSPSNTGGQYF.

The sample holds one count of this clonotype. This chain links TRBV28 with TRBJ2-2; the D is unclear. Trimming removed 7 bases at V and 0 bases at J, with 6 bases between. Germline values: CDR1 MDHEN, CDR2 SYDVKM. This CDR3 spans 13 amino acids. CDR3 in DNA: TGTGCCAGCATTGTGTCGAACACCGGGGAGCTGTTTTTT. Translated, it gives CASIVSNTGELFF.